These 26 T cell receptor beta chains were sequenced from one sample in a study of blood T cells in healthy people across ages. A second PCR of 7 to 11 cycles used a sample-barcoded 5' primer and a J-beta primer mix. Using its own MiXCR run on the 5' RACE reads, TCRdb lists one record per CDR3 protein. The table lists 850,000 to 950,000 distinct CDR3 sequences, roughly 26% of them singletons. The sequencing input was blood. These receptors were obtained from a woman older than 75 in good health.

V and J are TRBV7-9 and TRBJ2-7; D is uncertain. The CDR3 is 16 residues long. Trimming took 1 base from V and 1 from J, leaving 14 bases between them. Germline CDR1 and CDR2: SEHNR and FQNEAQ (reference sequence). Written as DNA, the CDR3 is TGTGCCAGCAGCTTAGAGATGCTTGGAAAATCCTACGAGCAGTACTTC. Translating gives CASSLEMLGKSYEQYF.

There are a few counts of this clonotype. This rearrangement joins TRBV30 to TRBJ2-2, with D uncertain. Per the germline V gene, CDR1 is GTSNPN and CDR2 is SVGIG (reference sequence). The CDR3 contains 15 residues. V lost 2 bases, J lost 3 bases, and 13 bases lay in between. DNA of the CDR3: TGTGCCTGGAGTAGGAAGGGTATGGACACCGGGGAGCTGTTTTTT. As protein: CAWSRKGMDTGELFF. Full variable domain (remainder filled in from reference TRBV30 and TRBJ2-2): SQTIHQWPATLVQPVGSPLSLECTVEGTSNPNLYWYRQAAGRGLQLLFYSVGIGQISSEVPQNLSASRPQDRQFILSSKKLLLSDSGFYLCAWSRKGMDTGELFFGEGSRLTVL.

The table lists this clonotype with a few counts. This chain uses TRBV18 with TRBJ2-7, with a possible D match to TRBD1 (5 bases). The CDR3 length is 18 residues. Trimming left V 4 bases short and J 4 bases short, with 26 bases between. The V gene's germline CDR1 is KGHSH and CDR2 LQKENI. The CDR3 loop reads CASSLSGGRGRNTYEQYF. The DNA of the CDR3 is TGTGCCAGCTCACTCTCTGGTGGTAGGGGCCGCAATACTTACGAGCAGTACTTC.

About this clonotype: One base away lies a much larger clone, so this may be a sequencing read error. This chain uses TRBV20-1 with TRBJ2-1; D perhaps matches TRBD2 (6 bases). This CDR3 contains 14 residues. Trimming took 5 bases from V and 13 from J, leaving 24 bases between them. Germline assignment: CDR1 DFQATT and CDR2 SNEGSKA (reference sequence). This CDR3 is CSAPEWREKGTQFF. For the CDR3, the DNA is TGCAGTGCTCCTGAGTGGCGGGAAAAGGGGACCCAGTTCTTC.

The CDR3 spells CASSPEASGALAKNIQYF. In nucleotides, the CDR3 is TGCGCCAGCAGCCCGGAGGCTAGCGGAGCCCTAGCCAAAAACATTCAGTACTTC. This sequence joins TRBV5-1 and TRBJ2-4, with 7 bases fitting TRBD2. V trimming: 4 bases; J trimming: 0 bases; junction bases outside the gene matches: 13. The germline CDR1 and CDR2 sequences are SGHRS and YFSETQ. This CDR3 region has 18 residues. Filled out from reference TRBV5-1 and TRBJ2-4, the complete variable domain reads KAGVTQTPRYLIKTRGQQVTLSCSPISGHRSVSWYQQTPGQGLQFLFEYFSETQRNKGNFPGRFSGRQFSNSRSEMNVSTLELGDSALYLCASSPEASGALAKNIQYFGAGTRLSVL.

Of note for this clonotype: A much larger clonotype is one base distant, so this may be a read error. CDR3 nucleotides: TGCGCCAGCAGCTTCCGCGGATCTAAAAGGGATGAGCAGTTCTTC. It encodes CASSFRGSKRDEQFF. This sequence joins TRBV5-1 and TRBJ2-1; D unclear. V was shortened by 2 bases and J by 8 bases, with 17 bases between the two germline ends. CDR3 length: 15 residues. The germline CDR1 and CDR2 sequences are SGHRS and YFSETQ.

This clonotype has a count of ten or more. One junction end disagrees with the germline gene, perhaps due to a read error. The chain couples TRBV7-3 to TRBJ2-1; D remains ambiguous. The CDR3 runs 13 residues. Germline V CDR1 and CDR2: SGHTA, FQGTGA. The CDR3 is CASSLGEYNEQFF. As DNA, the CDR3 is TGCGCCAGCAGCTTGGGCGAGTACAATGAGCAGTTCTTC.

The chain employs TRBV4-2 and TRBJ1-3, with a weak D call TRBD1 (6 bases). V was shortened by 0 bases and J by 0 bases, with 15 bases between the two germline ends. The V gene's germline CDR1 is LGHNA and CDR2 YNFKEQ. The CDR3 is made up of 18 amino acids. The CDR3 spells CASSQDTGGSSSGNTIYF. For the CDR3, the DNA is TGTGCCAGCAGCCAAGATACGGGGGGCTCTTCCTCTGGAAACACCATATATTTT.

This clonotype showed up many times. The DNA of the CDR3 is TGTGCCAGCAGAGGGGGGGGCGAGTCCTACAATGAGCAGTTCTTC. Protein sequence: CASRGGGESYNEQFF. The rearrangement links TRBV7-2 to TRBJ2-1, with TRBD2 as a possible D gene (7 bases). Trimming removed 6 bases at V and 1 base at J, with 13 bases between. Germline-derived CDR1 and CDR2 are SGHTA and FQGNSA. CDR3 length equals 15 residues.

Remarks on this clonotype: The junction and the germline gene differ at one end; a read error may be behind it. V gene TRBV5-1 combines with J gene TRBJ1-1; no clear D gene. From germline, CDR1 is SGHRS and CDR2 YFSETQ. There are 15 residues in the CDR3. The CDR3 loop reads CASSLLAYMNTEAFF. The CDR3 DNA sequence: TGCGCCAGCAGCTTGTTGGCCTACATGAACACCGAAGCTTTCTTT.

In this sample, this clonotype turned up a few times. This sequence joins TRBV14 and TRBJ1-5; 9 bases line up with TRBD1. The germline gives CDR1 SGHDN, CDR2 FVKESK. V shed 4 bases, J shed 6 bases, and the junction held 13 bases outside the gene matches. CDR3 length: 17 amino acids. The CDR3, as DNA: TGTGCCAGCAGCCGGGACAGGGAAGGTGGTACTAGTCAGCCCCAGCATTTT. Residues: CASSRDREGGTSQPQHF. The full variable domain, in which reference TRBV14 and TRBJ1-5 provide the parts outside the CDR3, is EAGVTQFPSHSVIEKGQTVTLRCDPISGHDNLYWYRRVMGKEIKFLLHFVKESKQDESGMPNNRFLAERTGGTYSTLKVQPAELEDSGVYFCASSRDREGGTSQPQHFGDGTRLSIL.

This clonotype was found a few times. This rearrangement joins TRBV3-1 to TRBJ2-1, with 10 bases identical to TRBD2. TRBJ2-7 explains the end of the DNA better; the J call may be wrong. The CDR3 loop spans 16 amino acids. CDR1 LGHDT and CDR2 YNNKEL come from the germline V gene (reference sequence). As DNA, the CDR3 is TGTGCCAGCAGCCCCTCTAGCGGGGGATCCTACAATGAGCAGTACTTC. It specifies CASSPSSGGSYNEQYF.

This clonotype was detected a few times. The chain links TRBV2 to TRBJ2-4; D is unresolved. Trimming took off 4 bases at V and 2 bases at J, with 12 bases between the two ends. Germline V gene lookup returns CDR1 SNHLY and CDR2 FYNNEI. The CDR3 has 15 residues. CDR3 sequence: CASSGIMLSKNIQYF. The CDR3 region has the DNA TGTGCCAGCAGTGGAATAATGCTGTCCAAAAACATTCAGTACTTC. The full variable domain, its missing parts supplied by reference TRBV2 and TRBJ2-4, is EPEVTQTPSHQVTQMGQEVILRCVPISNHLYFYWYRQILGQKVEFLVSFYNNEISEKSEIFDDQFSVERPDGSNFTLKIRSTKLEDSAMYFCASSGIMLSKNIQYFGAGTRLSVL.

This clonotype was seen repeatedly, ten times or more. The rearrangement joins TRBV7-2 to TRBJ2-4, with D perhaps TRBD2 (5 bases). Deletions cut 1 base from V and 1 base from J, with 14 bases between. Germline CDR1 is SGHTA and CDR2 is FQGNSA. This CDR3 comprises 17 residues. The CDR3 loop is CASSLVPRGYAKNIQYF. The DNA for the CDR3 is TGTGCCAGCAGCTTAGTCCCCCGGGGATACGCCAAAAACATTCAGTACTTC.

Remarks on this clonotype: This clone may be a read error of a much larger clone one base away. The chain uses TRBV28 and TRBJ2-4; TRBD1 aligns across 7 bases. CDR3 length: 16 residues. The V gene's germline CDR1 is MDHEN and CDR2 SYDVKM. CDR3 sequence (DNA): TGTGTCAGCAGCAGGGGACAGAGGCTAACCAAAAACATTCAGTACTTC. It specifies CVSSRGQRLTKNIQYF.

In this sample, this clonotype turned up many times. The chain carries TRBV6-2 or TRBV6-3 and TRBJ2-1; D gene ambiguous. The germline V gene encodes CDR1 MNHEY and CDR2 SVGEGT. Trimming left V 7 bases short and J 6 bases short, with 7 bases between. The CDR3 length is 11 residues. The CDR3 coding sequence is TGTGCCAGCACCTCAGGCAATGAGCAGTTCTTC. Translation: CASTSGNEQFF.

There are many counts of this clonotype. This sequence joins TRBV7-2 and TRBJ1-5; D remains unclear. The CDR3 has 14 amino acids. The V end lost 0 bases, the J end lost 6 bases, and 9 bases lay between the germline ends. The V gene's germline CDR1 is SGHTA and CDR2 FQGNSA. CDR3 DNA sequence: TGTGCCAGCAGCTTAGCAGGGTATGGTCAGCCCCAGCATTTT. Amino acids: CASSLAGYGQPQHF.

This clonotype was seen many times. The chain joins TRBV29-1 to TRBJ1-2; 8 bases map to TRBD1. After removal of 6 bases from V and 4 bases from J, the junction contained 7 bases not matched to a gene. Germline values: CDR1 SQVTM, CDR2 ANQGSEA. This CDR3 contains 13 residues. CDR3 nucleotide sequence: TGCAGCGTCGCCCTGGACAGGGCCTATGGCTACACCTTC. Its translation is CSVALDRAYGYTF. The whole variable domain, filled in from reference TRBV29-1 and TRBJ1-2, reads SAVISQKPSRDICQRGTSLTIQCQVDSQVTMMFWYRQQPGQSLTLIATANQGSEATYESGFVIDKFPISRPNLTFSTLTVSNMSPEDSSIYLCSVALDRAYGYTFGSGTRLTVV.

Comment on this clonotype: A much larger clone is a single base away; this may be a read error. The chain has TRBV20-1 and TRBJ1-4; D remains ambiguous. This CDR3 has 14 amino acids. Looked up from germline, CDR1 is DFQATT and CDR2 is SNEGSKA (reference sequence). The CDR3 sequence is CSARDLEVGERLFF. The CDR3 DNA reads as TGCAGTGCTAGAGACCTGGAAGTGGGTGAAAGACTGTTTTTT.

In this sample, this clonotype turned up many times. The chain combines TRBV6-5 with TRBJ2-7; TRBD2 agrees at 8 bases. The CDR3 spans 13 residues. The trim removed 6 bases at V and 5 bases at J, leaving 6 bases unmatched. Germline CDR1 and CDR2: MNHEY and SVGAGI. The CDR3, as DNA: TGTGCCAGCAGCCTCAGCGGGGGTCACGAGCAGTACTTC. It yields the protein CASSLSGGHEQYF.

This clonotype was seen ten or more times. The rearrangement joins TRBV20-1 to TRBJ2-1, with TRBD2 matching 9 bases. The CDR3 has 15 residues. Germline CDR1 DFQATT, CDR2 SNEGSKA (reference sequence). The trim removed 0 bases at V and 5 bases at J, leaving 5 bases unmatched. CDR3 coding DNA: TGCAGTGCTAGAGACACGGGACTAGCCCACAATGAGCAGTTCTTC. It encodes CSARDTGLAHNEQFF.

The chain carries TRBV3-1 and TRBJ2-5; D gene uncertain. CDR3 length equals 14 residues. Trimming stripped 2 bases from V and 5 bases from J, with 12 bases between. Germline CDR1 LGHDT, CDR2 YNNKEL (reference sequence). CDR3 region: CASSQPSYRETQYF. CDR3 nucleotide sequence: TGTGCCAGCAGCCAACCGAGCTACCGGGAGACCCAGTACTTC.

CDR3 nucleotides: TGCGCCAGCAGCCAAGACCGGGGGGGTGGGGAAGAGACCCAGTACTTC. Its translation: CASSQDRGGGEETQYF. The chain joins TRBV4-1 to TRBJ2-5, with 8 bases lining up with TRBD2. From germline, CDR1 is MGHRA and CDR2 YSYEKL. The CDR3 consists of 16 residues. V lost 0 bases to trimming and J lost 3 bases; unmatched junction nucleotides: 6.

The chain is built from TRBV4-3 and TRBJ1-1, with a possible D match to TRBD1 (6 bases). This CDR3 has 15 amino acids. Per germline, CDR1 LGHNA and CDR2 YSLEER. V was cut by 0 bases and J by 4 bases, with 12 bases left in between. CDR3 protein: CASSQEITGFTEAFF. CDR3 DNA sequence: TGCGCCAGCAGCCAAGAGATTACAGGGTTCACTGAAGCTTTCTTT.

This clonotype appeared a few times. This chain joins TRBV4-2 and TRBJ2-6; D unclear. Germline values: CDR1 LGHNA, CDR2 YNFKEQ. Trimming left V 1 base short and J 4 bases short, with 5 bases between. This CDR3 spans 14 amino acids. CDR3 residues: CASSQGDGANVLTF. DNA for the CDR3: TGTGCCAGCAGCCAAGGAGACGGGGCCAACGTCCTGACTTTC.

This clonotype has a count of ten or more. The V gene is TRBV6-2 or TRBV6-3, the J gene TRBJ2-6; 11 bases line up with TRBD2. CDR3 size: 18 residues. Germline values: CDR1 MNHEY, CDR2 SVGEGT. V lost 5 bases and J lost 0; bases outside the gene matches: 6. In nucleotides, the CDR3 is TGTGCCAGCAGTACCCGACTAGCGGGGAGCTCTGGGGCCAACGTCCTGACTTTC. The encoded protein is CASSTRLAGSSGANVLTF.